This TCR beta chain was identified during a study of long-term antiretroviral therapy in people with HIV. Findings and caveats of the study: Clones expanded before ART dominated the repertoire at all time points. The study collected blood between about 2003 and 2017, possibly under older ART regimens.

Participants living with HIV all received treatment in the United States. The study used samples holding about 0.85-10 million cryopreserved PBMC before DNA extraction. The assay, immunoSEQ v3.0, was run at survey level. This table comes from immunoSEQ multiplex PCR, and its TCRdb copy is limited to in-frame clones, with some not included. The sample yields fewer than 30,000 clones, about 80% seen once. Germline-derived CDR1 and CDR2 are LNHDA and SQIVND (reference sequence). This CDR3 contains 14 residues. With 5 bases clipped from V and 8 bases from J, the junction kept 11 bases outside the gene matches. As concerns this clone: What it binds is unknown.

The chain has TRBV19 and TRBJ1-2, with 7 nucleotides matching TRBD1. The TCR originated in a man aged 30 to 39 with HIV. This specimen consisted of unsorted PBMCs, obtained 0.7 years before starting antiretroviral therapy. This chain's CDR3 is CASSDDRVKGGYTF. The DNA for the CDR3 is TGTGCCAGTAGTGATGACAGGGTCAAAGGCGGCTACACCTTC.